The TCR beta chain under discussion was sequenced for a study of T cell repertoires in cytomegalovirus infection. Overall study context: It can be stated that public TCR beta signatures indicated CMV infection as well as a matching HLA type.

V was trimmed by 5 bases and J by 0 bases, leaving 17 bases between them. The CDR3 is made up of 17 amino acids. Germline loops: CDR1 DFQATT, CDR2 SNEGSKA (reference sequence). TCRdb used MiXCR to reprocess the reads, holding one entry per CDR3 protein. The repertoire holds 360,000 or so distinct CDR3 sequences, with roughly a third as singletons. On this clonotype itself: Its antigen remains unidentified.

The rearrangement uses TRBV20-1 and TRBJ1-6, with a tentative D call TRBD1 (6 bases). Specimen: cultured PBMCs, collected from culture after CMV antigen stimulation. This clonotype originated in a human donor in good health (CMV status not recorded). Some clones in this sample may be carry-over from other donors' samples. CDR3 nucleotides: TGCAGTGCTTTTACCCAGGGGCTTAGCTCCTATAATTCACCCCTCCACTTT. It yields the protein CSAFTQGLSSYNSPLHF.